This TCR beta chain was sequenced in a study of blood T cell repertoires in COVID-19. Looking at the study overall: Collection of acute and convalescent COVID-19 samples took place in the United States, Italy and Spain. Nucleic acid was either cDNA or gDNA, and it came from T cells, B-cell-depleted T cells, or PBMCs.

Authors' processing steps: Quantification of nucleated cells was approximated via reference gene primer amplification. This table comes from immunoSEQ multiplex PCR, and its TCRdb copy is limited to in-frame clones, with some not included. The V and J calls and clone size are taken from that table; D and trimming were inferred from the DNA. Of about 300,000 clones listed, 80% to 90% are singletons. There are 16 residues in the CDR3. Germline assignment: CDR1 LNHDA and CDR2 SQIVND (reference sequence). Trimming cost V 7 bases and J 5 bases; bases outside gene matches: 13. The receptor comes from a man aged 35 to 55 with acute or convalescent COVID-19. The sample was peripheral blood. V usage is TRBV19 and J usage is TRBJ1-3, with 8 bases matching TRBD1. The CDR3 DNA reads TGTGCCAGTACAAAGAAGATCACAGGGGGTCGAAACACCATATATTTT. Protein: CASTKKITGGRNTIYF.